This entry is about one T cell receptor (beta chain). Its target is not known. This specimen belongs to a study of OX40 agonist ivuxolimab in advanced cancers. Overall study context: Three patients responded partially, comprising one with hepatocellular carcinoma and two with cutaneous melanoma. Study findings and constraints: Among the least clonally expanded were partial responders at 0.1-3.0 mg/kg. The study observed clonal expansion of CD4+ and CD8+ blood T cells by week 6 at 0.1 to 3.0 mg/kg.

The method was immunoSEQ multiplex PCR; TCRdb's version includes in-frame clones alone and lacks a portion of them. Of roughly 70,000 clones listed, around 88% are singletons. At baseline, cycle 4 day 1, and cycle 7 day 1, blood was sampled. CDR3 length: 11 residues. Germline V gene sequence: CDR1 GTSNPN, CDR2 SVGIG (reference sequence). Trimming left V 8 bases short and J 5 bases short, with 12 bases between. The origin of this receptor is an adult with an advanced solid tumor such as melanoma, head and neck, liver or kidney cancer. The specimen was CD4+ or CD8+ T cells sorted from blood, collected in a trial of the OX40 agonist ivuxolimab. This chain uses TRBV30 with TRBJ2-5; tentatively, D is TRBD2 (5 bases). CDR3 coding DNA: TGTGCCAGTCAAAGAGGGGAGACCCAGTACTTC. Amino acid sequence: CASQRGETQYF.